This paragraph covers one T cell receptor beta chain sequence. This sample stems from a study of blood T cell repertoires in COVID-19. Repertoires were generated with immunoSEQ multiplex PCR, while TCRdb's copy carries only in-frame clones and drops some. The data show some 180,000 clones, 84% seen once. The V gene end was trimmed by 4 bases and the J gene end by 3 bases; junction bases not matched to a gene: 3. CDR3 length: 14 amino acids. The germline V gene has CDR1 SGHTA and CDR2 FQGNSA. The clonotype was recovered from a human donor in a cohort sampled during active COVID-19. What was sequenced was peripheral blood. This chain joins TRBV7-2 and TRBJ2-3, with 8 bases fitting TRBD1. CDR3 DNA: TGTGCCAGCAGCTCACAGGGGGGAACAGATACGCAGTATTTT. This translates into CASSSQGGTDTQYF.